Given below is one T cell receptor beta chain in context. V lost 6 bases, J lost 2 bases, and 10 bases lay in between. The CDR3 sequence is 14 residues long. The germline V gene has CDR1 MNHNS and CDR2 SASEGT. The data originate from a study of cytomegalovirus exposure and HLA in healthy donors. The PCR was carried out with 60 Vbeta primers and 13 Jbeta primers. Assay: immunoSEQ multiplex PCR; the TCRdb copy retains only in-frame clones and omits some. The repertoire holds under 200,000 clones, with 62% as singletons. The chain recombines TRBV6-1 with TRBJ2-2; D is perhaps TRBD2 (5 bases). The sequence was collected from a man aged 35 to 55 in good health and CMV-seronegative. The sequencing input was PBMCs. The CDR3 reads CASRDGGNTGELFF. In DNA, the CDR3 is TGTGCCAGCAGGGACGGAGGAAACACCGGGGAGCTGTTTTTT.